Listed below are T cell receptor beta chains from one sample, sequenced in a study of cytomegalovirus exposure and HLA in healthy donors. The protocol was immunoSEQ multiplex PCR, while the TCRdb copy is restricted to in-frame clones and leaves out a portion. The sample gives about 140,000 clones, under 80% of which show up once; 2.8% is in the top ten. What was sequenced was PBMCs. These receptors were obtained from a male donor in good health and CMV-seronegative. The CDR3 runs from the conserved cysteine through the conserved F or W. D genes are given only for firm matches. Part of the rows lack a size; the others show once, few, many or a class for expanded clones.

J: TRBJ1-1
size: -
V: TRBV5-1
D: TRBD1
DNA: TGCGCCAGCAGCTCTGGACAGGGGAACACTGAAGCTTTCTTT
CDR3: CASSSGQGNTEAFF

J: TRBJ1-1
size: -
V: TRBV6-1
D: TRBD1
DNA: TGTGCCACGGACAGGGGGCTAGGTACTGAAGCTTTCTTT
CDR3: CATDRGLGTEAFF

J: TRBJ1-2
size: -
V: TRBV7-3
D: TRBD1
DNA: TGTGCCAGCAGTTCCGACAGGGGGCCCCGCTATGGCTACACCTTC
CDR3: CASSSDRGPRYGYTF

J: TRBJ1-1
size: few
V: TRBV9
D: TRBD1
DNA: TGTGCCAGCAGCGTAAGGGGGACAGGGAGACTAACTGAAGCTTTCTTT
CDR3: CASSVRGTGRLTEAFF

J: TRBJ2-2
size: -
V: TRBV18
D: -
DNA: TGTGCCAGCTCACCGAATCAGGGGAACACCGGGGAGCTGTTTTTT
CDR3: CASSPNQGNTGELFF

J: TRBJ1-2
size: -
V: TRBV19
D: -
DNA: TGTGCCAGTAGCGGCGCGGGGGGCTACACCTTC
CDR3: CASSGAGGYTF

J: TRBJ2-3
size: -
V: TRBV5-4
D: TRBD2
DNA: TGTGCCAGCAGCTTGGGACTAGCGCCGAGCACAGATACGCAGTATTTT
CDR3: CASSLGLAPSTDTQYF

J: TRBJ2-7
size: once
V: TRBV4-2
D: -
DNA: TGTGCCAGCAGCCAAGACGGCCCCCGGGGGGCATCCTACGAGCAGTACTTC
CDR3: CASSQDGPRGASYEQYF

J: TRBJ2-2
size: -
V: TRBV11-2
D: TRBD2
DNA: TGTGCCAGCAGCTTACCCTCCTTGGGCGGGGGGCGTAGCGGGGAGCTGTTTTTT
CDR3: CASSLPSLGGGRSGELFF

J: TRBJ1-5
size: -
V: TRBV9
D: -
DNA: TGTGCCAGCAGCAAGGGACATCCCAATCAGCCCCAGCATTTT
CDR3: CASSKGHPNQPQHF

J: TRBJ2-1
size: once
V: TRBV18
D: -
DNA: TGTGCCAGCTCACCCAGGCAGCTCCTCTCCTACAATGAGCAGTTCTTC
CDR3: CASSPRQLLSYNEQFF

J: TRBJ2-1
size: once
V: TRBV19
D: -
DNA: TGTGCCAGTAGTGGCCGGACTCTCTACAATGAGCAGTTCTTC
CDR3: CASSGRTLYNEQFF

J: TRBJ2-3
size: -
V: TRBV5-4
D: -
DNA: TGTGCCCTAAATACTCCCACAGCTAGCACAGATACGCAGTATTTT
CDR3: CALNTPTASTDTQYF

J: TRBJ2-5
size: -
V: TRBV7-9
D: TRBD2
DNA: TGTGCCAGCAACTACCTAGCGGGAGTTGACGAGACCCAGTACTTC
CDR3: CASNYLAGVDETQYF

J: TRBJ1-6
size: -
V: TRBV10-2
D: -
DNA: TGCGCCACCGGACAGTCATTTAATTCACCCCTCCACTTT
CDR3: CATGQSFNSPLHF

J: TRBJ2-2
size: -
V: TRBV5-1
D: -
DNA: TGCGCCAGCAAGGTTCAGGTCAGCAACACCGGGGAGCTGTTTTTT
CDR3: CASKVQVSNTGELFF

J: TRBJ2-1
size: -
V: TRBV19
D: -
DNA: TGTGCCAGTAGTAGTACACAAAAAATGGCTGAGCAGTTCTTC
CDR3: CASSSTQKMAEQFF

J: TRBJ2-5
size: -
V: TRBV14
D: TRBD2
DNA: TGTGCCAGCAGCCAAGTATGGCTAGCGGGGGGTCTACAAGAGACCCAGTACTTC
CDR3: CASSQVWLAGGLQETQYF

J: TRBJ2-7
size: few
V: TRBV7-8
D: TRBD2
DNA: TGTGCCAGCCTCTCGGGGGGCTACGAGCAGTACTTC
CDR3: CASLSGGYEQYF

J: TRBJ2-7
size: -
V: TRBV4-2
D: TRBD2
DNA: TGTGCCAGCAGCCAAGACGAGCGGGGGGCTGGGGAGCAGTACTTC
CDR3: CASSQDERGAGEQYF

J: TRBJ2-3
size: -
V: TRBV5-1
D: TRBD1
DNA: TGCGCCTGCAGCTTGGTATGGACAGGGGGCGAGGATACGCAGTATTTT
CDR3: CACSLVWTGGEDTQYF

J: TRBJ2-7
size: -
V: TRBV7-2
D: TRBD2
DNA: TGTGCCAGCAGCCCGGGAGATGTAGCGGGACTCCGTGGTGGGCAGTACTTC
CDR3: CASSPGDVAGLRGGQYF

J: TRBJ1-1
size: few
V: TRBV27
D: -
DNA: TGTGCCAGCATCAGGGGTACTGAAGCTTTCTTT
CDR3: CASIRGTEAFF

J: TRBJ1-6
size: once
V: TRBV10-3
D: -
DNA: TGTGCCATCAGTCAGGGGCACATAAGCGCTCCTCAGAATTCACCCCTCCACTTT
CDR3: CAISQGHISAPQNSPLHF

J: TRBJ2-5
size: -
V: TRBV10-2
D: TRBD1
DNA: TGCGCCAGCAGAGATGCAGGGGGCCGCTCAAAAGAGACCCAGTACTTC
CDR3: CASRDAGGRSKETQYF

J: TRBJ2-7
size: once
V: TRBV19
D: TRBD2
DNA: TGTGCCAGTAGTCGAGATCTAGCGGGGGGGATATACGAGCAGTACTTC
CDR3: CASSRDLAGGIYEQYF

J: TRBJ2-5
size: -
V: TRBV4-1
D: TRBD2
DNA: TGCGCCAGCAGCCATCCCGGACTAGCGGGGGGGGATCAAGAGACCCAGTACTTC
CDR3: CASSHPGLAGGDQETQYF

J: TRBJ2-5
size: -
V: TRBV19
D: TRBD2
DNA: TGTGCCAGTAGTACCTCTGGAAGTAGCGGGGGCCCTCAAGAGACCCAGTACTTC
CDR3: CASSTSGSSGGPQETQYF

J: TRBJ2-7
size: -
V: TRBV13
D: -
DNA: TGTGCCAGCAGCTTAGGACCAGGGCCCTACGAGCAGTACTTC
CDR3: CASSLGPGPYEQYF

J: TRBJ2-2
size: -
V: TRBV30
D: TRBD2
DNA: TGTGCCTGGTGGTGGAAGCTAGCGGGGGGCCGGAACACCGGGGAGCTGTTTTTT
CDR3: CAWWWKLAGGRNTGELFF

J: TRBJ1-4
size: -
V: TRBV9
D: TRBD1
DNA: TGTGCCAGCAGCGTAAGGGACAGGGGTGGTGAAAAACTGTTTTTT
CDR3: CASSVRDRGGEKLFF

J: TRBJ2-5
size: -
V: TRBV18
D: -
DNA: TGTGCCAGCTCACCAGGCAGGGAAGAGACCCAGTACTTC
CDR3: CASSPGREETQYF

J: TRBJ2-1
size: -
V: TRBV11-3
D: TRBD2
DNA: TGTGCCAGCAGCTTAGATGATAGGCTAGCGGGAGGTTTGAATGAGCAGTTCTTC
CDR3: CASSLDDRLAGGLNEQFF

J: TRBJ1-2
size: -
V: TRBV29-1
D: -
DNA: TGCAGCGTTGAGGGGCGAGATGGCTACACCTTC
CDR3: CSVEGRDGYTF

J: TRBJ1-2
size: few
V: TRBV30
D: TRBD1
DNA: TGTGCCTGGAGTTTATCGGGACAGGGTATTGGCTACCCCTTC
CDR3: CAWSLSGQGIGYPF

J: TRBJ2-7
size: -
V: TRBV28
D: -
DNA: TGTGCCAGCAAGAGAACAGGAACCTACGAGCAGTACTTC
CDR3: CASKRTGTYEQYF

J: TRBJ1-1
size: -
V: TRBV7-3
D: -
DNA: TGTGCCAGCAGCTTTGGTCCGACTACTGAAGCTTTCTTT
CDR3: CASSFGPTTEAFF

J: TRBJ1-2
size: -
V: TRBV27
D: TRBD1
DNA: TGTGCCAGCAGTTGGGACAGGGGCAACTATGGCTACACCTTC
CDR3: CASSWDRGNYGYTF

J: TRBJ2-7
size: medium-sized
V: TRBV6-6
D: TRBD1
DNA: TGTGCCAGCAGATCGGGACAGCGGACTGACTACGAGCAGTACTTC
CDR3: CASRSGQRTDYEQYF

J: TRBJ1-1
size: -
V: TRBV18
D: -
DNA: TGTGCCAGCTCACCATTCGAGGTGAAGAACACTGAAGCTTTCTTT
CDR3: CASSPFEVKNTEAFF

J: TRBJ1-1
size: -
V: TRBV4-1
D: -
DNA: TGCGCCAGCAACAAAGAAGGGGGTGGCACTGAAGCTTTCTTT
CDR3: CASNKEGGGTEAFF

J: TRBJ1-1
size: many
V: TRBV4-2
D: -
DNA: TGTGCCAGCAGCCAAGACAACCCCGAACAGAACACTGAAGCTTTCTTT
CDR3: CASSQDNPEQNTEAFF